The sample holds many counts of the clone carrying this T cell receptor (beta chain). Its antigen is as yet unknown. The CDR3 is 12 residues long. The ends were cut back, 0 bases at V and 8 bases at J, with 8 bases in the middle. Germline V gene sequence: CDR1 SGHKS, CDR2 YYEKEE (reference sequence). This entry comes from a study of Graves' ophthalmopathy and Graves' hyperthyroidism. Whole-study results and caveats: Progression of ophthalmopathy was predicted by the model with about 67% sensitivity and roughly 78% specificity.

From RNA, the CDR3 regions of TCR beta chains were amplified and sequenced. HTBI primers served in a first-round RT-PCR, which a second-round multiplex PCR followed. TCRdb called the multiplex PCR reads again in MiXCR, with one record for every CDR3 protein. The sample has around 1,200,000 distinct CDR3 sequences; less than 45% are singletons. Hyperthyroidism patients were newly diagnosed, under 2 months' duration, aged 18 to 65. Sequencing input: peripheral blood or thyroid tissue (not recorded which). The V call is TRBV5-5, the J call TRBJ1-2, with D maybe TRBD1 (6 bases). The source of this sequence is an adult man with Graves' hyperthyroidism. Here the CDR3 DNA reads TGTGCCAGCAGCTTGGCTGACAGGGGCTACACCTTC. This translates into CASSLADRGYTF.